This T cell receptor (beta chain) was identified in a study of CD8+CD57+ T cells in acquired aplastic anemia. Study-level background: The sorted CD4+ and CD8+ cells yielded an average around 3 ug of DNA. Study observations and caveats: Comparison of patients with controls identified 25 to 35 shared CD8+ CDR3 sequences.

Individuals selected for sequencing had exhibited CD8+CD57+ cell expansion on flow cytometry. Everyone among the patients had severe acquired aplastic anemia. When blood sampling took place, the patients had received no therapy. The CDR3 loop spans 17 amino acids. The germline gives CDR1 SGHAT, CDR2 FQNNGV. For CDR3 and TCR beta VDJ profiling, genomic DNA was the template used. TCRdb passed the reads through MiXCR, listing each CDR3 protein once. The sample lists about 180,000 distinct CDR3 sequences, around 63% occurring once. Comments on this clonotype: No antigen is known for it. One end of the junction does not line up with germline, which may come from a read error.

The sequence came from a human donor with aplastic anemia. The J gene is TRBJ2-1, the V gene TRBV11-2; the D call may be TRBD1 or TRBD2 (5 bases each). The sequenced sample was sorted CD4+, CD8+, or CD8+CD57+ T cells (not recorded which) from PBMCs. The CDR3 reads CASSLRSPGPPYNEQLF. The CDR3 DNA is TGTGCCAGCAGCCTGCGCTCCCCGGGACCCCCTTACAATGAGCAGCTCTTC.